This entry is about one TCR beta chain. Assay: immunoSEQ multiplex PCR; the TCRdb copy retains only in-frame clones and omits some. The table lists about 95,000 clones, 80% to 90% of them singletons, with about 2% in the top ten. This record comes from a study of PD-L1 blockade in urothelial cancer. Study overall: Timepoints chosen for blood analysis were 3 weeks (second dose) and 6 weeks after treatment start. Peripheral blood specimens exhibited a median yield of 141,255 T cells.

Time point of the sample: pretreatment peripheral blood. The CDR3 has 14 amino acids. V was pared by 7 bases and J by 5 bases, with 8 bases of the junction left unmatched. CDR1 is SGDLS and CDR2 is YYNGEE in the germline V gene. This chain connects TRBV9 to TRBJ2-1; 8 bases align to TRBD2. The material was PBMCs, obtained around atezolizumab (anti-PD-L1) treatment. The clonotype comes from a man aged 60 to 75 with urothelial cancer. The CDR3 DNA reads TGTGCCAGCTCTCTCACGGGGGGGGACAATGAGCAGTTCTTC. This translates into CASSLTGGDNEQFF.